This T cell receptor beta chain was recovered during a study of blood T cell repertoires in COVID-19. The wider study: The United States, Italy and Spain provided the acute and convalescent COVID-19 samples. From T cells, B-cell-depleted T cells, or PBMCs came the material, which was cDNA or gDNA.

As originally analysed: Reference gene primer amplification in the assay estimated nucleated cell counts. Method: immunoSEQ multiplex PCR; TCRdb's copy keeps in-frame clones and lacks some. The V and J calls and clone size were taken over from that table, and D and trimming were inferred from the DNA. The sample has fewer than 50,000 clones, roughly four fifths seen once. The CDR3 is 13 amino acids. V lost 9 bases and J 3 bases, leaving 14 bases between the germline ends. CDR1 is MNHEY and CDR2 is SVGAGI in the germline V gene. What was sequenced was peripheral blood. The TCR sequence derives from a man between 35 and 55 years old with active or convalescent COVID-19. This chain joins TRBV6-5 and TRBJ1-2, with D hard to call. CDR3 loop: CASTRNGDYGYTF. CDR3 in DNA: TGTGCCAGTACACGCAACGGGGACTATGGCTACACCTTC.